This is a list of T cell receptor beta chains from one sample in a study of T cell responses to AZD1222 COVID-19 vaccine. The data were produced by immunoSEQ multiplex PCR, yet TCRdb's version contains in-frame clones alone and is incomplete. The repertoire holds tens of thousands of clones, with more than 85% as singletons. The sequences come from peripheral blood, collected on day 0 of AZD1222 vaccination. These receptor sequences come from an adult in good health. Both conserved end residues are part of each CDR3. Fields, in order: J gene, clone size, V gene, CDR3 protein. The size field is filled for only some rows; it gives once, few, many or a size class.

j_call: TRBJ2-2
clone_size: -
v_call: TRBV11-2
cdr3_aa: CASSVRQNTGELFF

j_call: TRBJ1-4
clone_size: -
v_call: TRBV18
cdr3_aa: CASSRDRGIYEKLFF

j_call: TRBJ1-1
clone_size: -
v_call: TRBV19
cdr3_aa: CASNAPGQANTEAFF

j_call: TRBJ1-1
clone_size: -
v_call: TRBV6-2/TRBV6-3
cdr3_aa: CASSYHGNRNTEAFF

j_call: TRBJ2-7
clone_size: -
v_call: TRBV30
cdr3_aa: CAWNKGTHSYEQYF

j_call: TRBJ2-5
clone_size: -
v_call: TRBV5-1
cdr3_aa: CASGTSGGQETQYF

j_call: TRBJ1-2
clone_size: -
v_call: TRBV4-3
cdr3_aa: CASSHPGQGNYGYTF

j_call: TRBJ2-1
clone_size: -
v_call: TRBV27
cdr3_aa: CASSLQGQGYNEQFF

j_call: TRBJ1-2
clone_size: once
v_call: TRBV29-1
cdr3_aa: CSVDGGRGANYGYTF

j_call: TRBJ1-2
clone_size: -
v_call: TRBV3-1/TRBV3-2
cdr3_aa: CASSPSRDGPYGYTF

j_call: TRBJ1-2
clone_size: few
v_call: TRBV4-2
cdr3_aa: CASSQDSAGGKNYGYTF

j_call: TRBJ1-5
clone_size: -
v_call: TRBV7-8
cdr3_aa: CASSHGGRNQPQHF

j_call: TRBJ2-3
clone_size: once
v_call: TRBV4-1
cdr3_aa: CASSQVFEVPAQYF

j_call: TRBJ1-5
clone_size: once
v_call: TRBV29-1
cdr3_aa: CSVRDNHNQPQHF

j_call: TRBJ2-5
clone_size: -
v_call: TRBV7-9
cdr3_aa: CASSLALLGAGRETQYF

j_call: TRBJ1-3
clone_size: -
v_call: TRBV5-6
cdr3_aa: CASSLDEGNTIYF

j_call: TRBJ2-5
clone_size: once
v_call: TRBV19
cdr3_aa: CASSRTGKETQYF

j_call: TRBJ2-5
clone_size: -
v_call: TRBV1
cdr3_aa: CTSSQDKLAGGRETQYF

j_call: TRBJ1-5
clone_size: -
v_call: TRBV28
cdr3_aa: CASSYARPNQPQHF

j_call: TRBJ1-5
clone_size: -
v_call: TRBV12-5
cdr3_aa: CASGPDRSNQPQHF

j_call: TRBJ1-4
clone_size: -
v_call: TRBV14
cdr3_aa: CASSQRTGYEKLFF

j_call: TRBJ2-1
clone_size: -
v_call: TRBV5-8
cdr3_aa: CASSLWRAGYYDNEQFF

j_call: TRBJ2-3
clone_size: once
v_call: TRBV18
cdr3_aa: CASSPDRASTDTQYF

j_call: TRBJ1-1
clone_size: -
v_call: TRBV27
cdr3_aa: CASSLAGLNTEAFF

j_call: TRBJ2-7
clone_size: -
v_call: TRBV5-6
cdr3_aa: CASSPDPNSYEQYF

j_call: TRBJ1-2
clone_size: -
v_call: TRBV15
cdr3_aa: CATSRGGPNIYGYTF

j_call: TRBJ1-6
clone_size: -
v_call: TRBV19
cdr3_aa: CASEGGQGGSPLHF

j_call: TRBJ1-6
clone_size: -
v_call: TRBV5-1
cdr3_aa: CASSSGEGLDSPLHF

j_call: TRBJ1-6
clone_size: -
v_call: TRBV27
cdr3_aa: CASSSGGKLNSPLHF

j_call: TRBJ1-2
clone_size: -
v_call: TRBV19
cdr3_aa: CASSGYRGRKSNYGYTF

j_call: TRBJ2-3
clone_size: -
v_call: TRBV18
cdr3_aa: CASLTSGASTDTQYF

j_call: TRBJ1-1
clone_size: -
v_call: TRBV27
cdr3_aa: CASSFGGANTEAFF

j_call: TRBJ1-1
clone_size: -
v_call: TRBV4-1
cdr3_aa: CASSQGWGQGAVAFF

j_call: TRBJ1-1
clone_size: few
v_call: TRBV5-1
cdr3_aa: CASSSGTGSFQAEAFF

j_call: TRBJ1-1
clone_size: -
v_call: TRBV18
cdr3_aa: CASSTRQGNTEAFF

j_call: TRBJ1-1
clone_size: -
v_call: TRBV19
cdr3_aa: CASSDRVGFTEAFF

j_call: TRBJ1-2
clone_size: -
v_call: TRBV14
cdr3_aa: CASSPQGPNYGYTF

j_call: TRBJ1-1
clone_size: -
v_call: TRBV5-4
cdr3_aa: CASSPGRVGMNTEAFF

j_call: TRBJ1-6
clone_size: -
v_call: TRBV19
cdr3_aa: CASGDAYNSPLHF

j_call: TRBJ1-5
clone_size: -
v_call: TRBV7-8
cdr3_aa: CASSSKVDYSNQPQHF

j_call: TRBJ2-1
clone_size: -
v_call: TRBV7-8
cdr3_aa: CASSLEFNEQFF

j_call: TRBJ2-2
clone_size: -
v_call: TRBV29-1
cdr3_aa: CSALDRATGELFF

j_call: TRBJ1-6
clone_size: -
v_call: TRBV5-4
cdr3_aa: CASSLPGQSSSPLHF